The next 14 T cell receptor beta chains were all read from a single sample in a study of cytomegalovirus exposure and HLA in healthy donors. Both 60 Vbeta primers and 13 Jbeta primers went into the PCR. The assay was immunoSEQ multiplex PCR, and TCRdb's table has in-frame clones only and misses some. The sample lists fewer than 250,000 clones, over 75% occurring once. Sequencing was done on a sample of PBMCs. All receptors derive from a woman in her forties or fifties in good health and CMV-seropositive.

The chain couples TRBV7-2 to TRBJ2-3; 8 bases are shared with TRBD2. V trimming: 6 bases; J trimming: 3 bases; junction bases outside the gene matches: 8. The CDR3 is made up of 15 amino acids. Germline V gene sequence: CDR1 SGHTA, CDR2 FQGNSA. CDR3: CASRRTAGDTDTQYF. The DNA for the CDR3 is TGTGCCAGCAGACGCACAGCGGGGGATACAGATACGCAGTATTTT.

The chain combines TRBV6-6 with TRBJ1-5, with 9 bases lining up with TRBD1. There are 13 residues in the CDR3. Looked up from germline, CDR1 is MNHNY and CDR2 is SVGAGI (reference sequence). J was trimmed by 7 bases and V by 7 bases; bases with no gene match: 5. CDR3 residues: CASILTGGQPQHF. The CDR3 region has the DNA TGTGCCAGCATTTTGACAGGGGGACAGCCCCAGCATTTT.

The CDR3, as DNA: TGTGCCAGCAGCAAAGGCCTCCAGGGTAATGAGCAGTTCTTC. This gives the protein CASSKGLQGNEQFF. The chain carries TRBV21-1 and TRBJ2-1; TRBD1 was called by the table and not checked on the DNA. TRBV21-1 is designated a pseudogene. The CDR3 runs to 14 residues.

This clone came up once. This chain connects TRBV5-6 to TRBJ2-2; the match to TRBD1 covers 10 bases. This CDR3 is built from 17 residues. Germline lookup yields CDR1 SGHDT and CDR2 YYEEEE. V shed 0 bases, J shed 5 bases, and the junction held 7 bases outside the gene matches. The CDR3 nucleotides are TGTGCCAGCAGCTTGGCAGGGCGACAGGGGGCAACCGGGGAGCTGTTTTTT. Translated: CASSLAGRQGATGELFF.

V is TRBV9 and J is TRBJ2-1; D is possibly TRBD2 (6 bases). The CDR3 extends over 12 amino acids. CDR1 is SGDLS and CDR2 is YYNGEE in the germline V gene. V shed 5 bases and J shed 7 bases, with 10 bases lying between them. The CDR3 protein is CASSFGGNEQFF. CDR3 coding DNA: TGTGCCAGCAGTTTCGGGGGAAATGAGCAGTTCTTC.

The CDR3: CASSERGLTEAFF. CDR3 bases: TGTGCCAGCAGTGAACGGGGACTCACTGAAGCTTTCTTT. The rearrangement links TRBV2 to TRBJ1-1; D is possibly TRBD1 (5 bases). Germline CDR1 SNHLY, CDR2 FYNNEI. The CDR3 totals 13 residues. V was shortened by 2 bases and J by 4 bases, with 8 bases between the two germline ends.

This clone was detected only a few times. The rearrangement links TRBV25-1 to TRBJ1-2; D gene unclear. With 0 bases removed from V and 4 bases from J, the gap between germline ends came to 3 bases. The CDR3 is made up of 12 amino acids. Germline CDR1 and CDR2: MGHDK and SYGVNS. The chain's CDR3 is CASSEYSYGYTF. The CDR3 region has the DNA TGTGCCAGCAGTGAATACAGCTATGGCTACACCTTC.

Comment on this clone: The junction departs from germline at one end; a sequencing error may be responsible. The J gene is TRBJ2-7, the V gene TRBV30, with TRBD1 as a possible D gene (6 bases). This CDR3 spans 13 amino acids. Germline CDR1 reads GTSNPN; CDR2 reads SVGIG (reference sequence). CDR3: CARRTATRVEQYF. DNA of the CDR3: TGTGCCCGGAGGACAGCCACAAGGGTCGAGCAGTACTTC.

This chain joins TRBV27 and TRBJ2-7; 16 bases map to TRBD2. From germline, CDR1 is MNHEY and CDR2 SMNVEV (reference sequence). CDR3 length equals 17 residues. V dropped 5 bases and J dropped 5; count of bases not matched to a gene: 9. Here the CDR3 reads CASSLRGTSGGAHEQYF. As DNA, the CDR3 is TGTGCCAGCAGTCTAAGGGGGACTAGCGGGGGGGCCCACGAGCAGTACTTC.

The chain recombines TRBV5-4 with TRBJ2-5, with TRBD1 identical over 7 bases. V lost 1 base and J lost 1; bases outside the gene matches: 4. The germline V gene encodes CDR1 SGHNT and CDR2 YYREEE (reference sequence). The CDR3 spans 15 residues. CDR3 DNA sequence: TGTGCCAGCAGCTTGTACAGGGGATCCCAAGAGACCCAGTACTTC. Encoded protein: CASSLYRGSQETQYF.

This CDR3 is CASSQSGGYSYNEQFF. Written as DNA, the CDR3 is TGCGCCAGCAGCCAATCGGGGGGGTACTCCTACAATGAGCAGTTCTTC. The V gene is TRBV5-1, the J gene TRBJ2-1; 8 nucleotides line up with TRBD2. CDR1 is SGHRS, CDR2 YFSETQ, per germline. The CDR3 is 16 amino acids. Trimming at V came to 4 bases and at J to 0 bases, leaving 6 bases not matched to a gene.

This clone was seen a single time. V and J are TRBV7-3 and TRBJ1-1, with D possibly being TRBD1 (6 bases). This CDR3 has 14 amino acids. The V end lost 4 bases, the J end lost 0 bases, and 9 bases lay between the germline ends. In germline, CDR1 is SGHTA, CDR2 FQGTGA. The CDR3 nucleotides read TGTGCCAGCAGCTACGGGACACTGAACACTGAAGCTTTCTTT. Translation gives CASSYGTLNTEAFF.

The chain recombines TRBV18 with TRBJ2-1, with TRBD2 matching over 9 bases. Germline V gives CDR1 KGHSH, CDR2 LQKENI. Losses at the gene ends were 3 bases for V and 9 bases for J; bases not matched to a gene: 12. The CDR3 sequence is 16 residues long. The DNA for the CDR3 is TGTGCCAGCTCACCGGTCTTAGCGGGGGACGAGAGTGAGCAGTTCTTC. Its translation: CASSPVLAGDESEQFF.

The chain employs TRBV5-4 and TRBJ2-3; 9 bases line up with TRBD1. Germline CDR1 SGHNT, CDR2 YYREEE (reference sequence). V was clipped by 0 bases and J by 6 bases; unmatched bases: 11. This CDR3 is built from 17 residues. The chain's CDR3 is CASSLGGGQGVSDTQYF. CDR3 nucleotide sequence: TGTGCCAGCAGCTTGGGGGGGGGACAGGGTGTTTCGGATACGCAGTATTTT.